The 23 T cell receptor beta chains listed next were all sequenced from one sample in a study of OX40 agonist ivuxolimab in advanced cancers. Only in-frame clones appear in the TCRdb table, and some are missing; sequencing was by immunoSEQ multiplex PCR. The sample lists some 84,000 clones; 89% were seen once. This specimen was CD4+ or CD8+ T cells sorted from blood, taken in a trial of the OX40 agonist ivuxolimab. These receptors were taken from an adult with an advanced solid tumor such as melanoma, head and neck, liver or kidney cancer.

The gene calls are TRBV10-2 and TRBJ2-7; 10 nucleotides agree with TRBD2. The ends lost 6 bases at V and 6 bases at J; junction bases unmatched: 11. Germline V gene data show CDR1 as WSHSY and CDR2 as SAAADI. The CDR3 runs 15 residues. DNA of the CDR3: TGCGCCAGCAGACTCGAACTAGCGGGGACAACCGAGCAGTACTTC. This sequence encodes CASRLELAGTTEQYF.

The rearrangement uses TRBV7-8 and TRBJ1-6, with TRBD1 matching 7 bases. The ends lost 3 bases at V and 5 bases at J; junction bases unmatched: 4. CDR1 and CDR2 from the germline V gene are SGHVS and FQNEAQ. This CDR3 is 15 amino acids long. CDR3 sequence (DNA): TGTGCCAGCAGCTTCTGGGACAGTAATAATTCACCCCTCCACTTT. This sequence encodes CASSFWDSNNSPLHF. The complete variable domain, with remaining parts taken from reference TRBV7-8 and TRBJ1-6, reads GAGVSQSPRYKVAKRGQDVALRCDPISGHVSLFWYQQALGQGPEFLTYFQNEAQLDKSGLPSDRFFAERPEGSVSTLKIQRTQQEDSAVYLCASSFWDSNNSPLHFGNGTRLTVT.

Only one count was recorded for this clone. The J gene is TRBJ1-1, the V gene TRBV29-1; D is possibly TRBD1 (5 bases). Germline loops: CDR1 SQVTM, CDR2 ANQGSEA. Trimming stripped 4 bases from V and 5 bases from J, with 17 bases between. This CDR3 has 14 residues. CDR3 coding DNA: TGCAGCGTTGTAGTGCCGGGGGTGGCGACTGAAGCTTTCTTT. Translating gives CSVVVPGVATEAFF.

J is TRBJ2-7 and V is TRBV5-5; TRBD1 matches at 10 bases. The ends lost 6 bases at V and 4 bases at J; junction bases unmatched: 10. Germline loops: CDR1 SGHKS, CDR2 YYEKEE (reference sequence). The CDR3 spans 15 residues. The CDR3 DNA is TGTGCCAGCACCCCGACAGGGGGCTTGGTATACGAGCAGTACGTC. Its translation is CASTPTGGLVYEQYV.

The chain has TRBV10-3 and TRBJ1-5; D gene unclear. The CDR3 is made up of 14 amino acids. The ends were cut back, 9 bases at V and 4 bases at J, with 16 bases in the middle. Germline V gene lookup returns CDR1 ENHRY and CDR2 SYGVKD. CDR3 residues: CAISTGVINQPQHF. The CDR3 nucleotides read TGTGCCATTTCGACTGGGGTTATTAATCAGCCCCAGCATTTT.

V is TRBV20-1 and J is TRBJ2-7; TRBD2 might be the D (5 bases). The CDR3 loop spans 10 amino acids. CDR1 and CDR2 from the germline V gene are DFQATT and SNEGSKA (reference sequence). CDR3 region: CSPMRDEQYF. The CDR3, as DNA: TGCAGCCCCATGAGGGACGAGCAGTACTTC.

The V and J genes are TRBV7-9 and TRBJ2-2; the D gene is possibly TRBD1 (6 bases). This CDR3 is 17 amino acids long. Looked up from germline, CDR1 is SEHNR and CDR2 is FQNEAQ (reference sequence). With 2 bases removed from V and 6 bases from J, the gap between germline ends came to 19 bases. The CDR3 loop is CASSLTGRKGSAGELFF. The CDR3 nucleotides read TGTGCCAGCAGCTTAACAGGGCGTAAAGGGTCCGCCGGGGAGCTGTTTTTT.

This chain connects TRBV19 to TRBJ1-2; no clear D. The CDR3 spans 13 residues. Germline CDR1 and CDR2: LNHDA and SQIVND (reference sequence). Trimming took off 1 base at V and 4 bases at J, with 7 bases between the two ends. The CDR3 loop is CASSIGPFYGYTF. Here the CDR3 DNA reads TGTGCCAGTAGTATAGGCCCCTTCTATGGCTACACCTTC.

This clone was picked up a small number of times. The rearrangement links TRBV4-1 to TRBJ2-3; perhaps TRBD2 as D (5 bases). This CDR3 comprises 16 residues. V lost 1 base and J lost 0, with 11 bases in between. Germline CDR1 and CDR2: MGHRA and YSYEKL. This chain's CDR3 is CASSQGTASSTDTQYF. CDR3 bases: TGCGCCAGCAGCCAAGGGACTGCCTCTAGCACAGATACGCAGTATTTT.

V and J are TRBV5-1 and TRBJ2-7; 9 bases line up with TRBD1. CDR3 length: 19 amino acids. Germline CDR1 and CDR2: SGHRS and YFSETQ. The junction had 16 bases not matched to a gene; V was cut back by 0 bases and J by 3 bases. The CDR3 region is CASSLAYSFETGGHYEQYF. CDR3 nucleotide sequence: TGCGCCAGCAGCTTGGCCTATTCGTTCGAGACAGGGGGTCACTACGAGCAGTACTTC.

The chain is built from TRBV5-1 and TRBJ1-2; D is ambiguous. Between the trimmed V and J ends, which lost 0 bases and 2 bases, there was a span of 8 bases. The CDR3 is 14 residues long. Germline loops: CDR1 SGHRS, CDR2 YFSETQ. In DNA form, the CDR3 reads TGCGCCAGCAGCTTGGCCGGGCGGAACTATGGCTACACCTTC. It encodes CASSLAGRNYGYTF.

The rearrangement joins TRBV5-6 to TRBJ1-4; D is possibly TRBD1 (5 bases). The CDR3 runs to 17 residues. V was pared by 0 bases and J by 5 bases, with 17 bases between. Per germline, CDR1 SGHDT and CDR2 YYEEEE. The chain's CDR3 is CASSLVGGGESNEKLFF. DNA of the CDR3: TGTGCCAGCAGCTTGGTCGGGGGAGGAGAATCAAATGAAAAACTGTTTTTT.

This clone was detected once. J is TRBJ1-1 and V is TRBV18; 7 bases agree with TRBD1. The CDR3 is 13 residues long. Germline CDR1 is KGHSH and CDR2 is LQKENI. V shed 3 bases, J shed 7 bases, and the junction held 5 bases outside the gene matches. Written as DNA, the CDR3 is TGTGCCAGCTCACCTATCAGACAGGGTGAAGCTTTCTTT. Amino acid sequence: CASSPIRQGEAFF.

The CDR3, as DNA: TGTGCCAGCAGTTACACTAAAATTCGGGACAGGGTTCCCTATGGCTACACCTTC. Amino acids: CASSYTKIRDRVPYGYTF. The chain has TRBV6-7 and TRBJ1-2; 9 bases map to TRBD1. TRBV6-7 is reported as an ORF; its role is uncertain. With V trimmed by 2 bases and J by 4 bases, 14 bases remained unmatched. The CDR3 spans 18 residues.

The gene calls are TRBV19 and TRBJ1-3, with D uncertain. This CDR3 is 13 amino acids long. Germline V gives CDR1 LNHDA, CDR2 SQIVND (reference sequence). V gave up 8 bases and J gave up 0 bases, with 8 bases separating them. The CDR3 protein is CASGTSSGNTIYF. The CDR3 DNA is TGTGCCAGTGGAACCTCCTCTGGAAACACCATATATTTT.

The chain joins TRBV18 to TRBJ2-5, with D possibly TRBD1 on 5 matching bases. CDR3 size: 14 residues. Germline lookup yields CDR1 KGHSH and CDR2 LQKENI. The germline V and J ends were trimmed by 7 bases and 0 bases, with 12 bases remaining between them. CDR3 residues: CASFLAGNQETQYF. The CDR3 DNA sequence: TGTGCCAGCTTTTTGGCAGGGAACCAAGAGACCCAGTACTTC.

J is TRBJ2-3 and V is TRBV2, with 11 nucleotides matching TRBD2. The V gene end was trimmed by 6 bases and the J gene end by 6 bases; junction bases not matched to a gene: 2. Germline assignment: CDR1 SNHLY and CDR2 FYNNEI. This CDR3 has 13 amino acids. In nucleotides, the CDR3 is TGTGCCAGCAGGGCTAGCGGGGGGGATACGCAGTATTTT. Amino acid sequence: CASRASGGDTQYF.

This clone came up once. This rearrangement joins TRBV19 to TRBJ2-3; 9 positions agree with TRBD1. The CDR3 runs 16 residues. Per the germline V gene, CDR1 is LNHDA and CDR2 is SQIVND (reference sequence). The trim removed 6 bases at V and 3 bases at J, leaving 10 bases unmatched. CDR3 bases: TGTGCCAGTAGCACGTGGGGACAGGGAAGAACAGATACGCAGTATTTT. Its translation: CASSTWGQGRTDTQYF. Based on the CDR3 plus reference TRBV19 and TRBJ2-3, the full variable domain is DGGITQSPKYLFRKEGQNVTLSCEQNLNHDAMYWYRQDPGQGLRLIYYSQIVNDFQKGDIAEGYSVSREKKESFPLTVTSAQKNPTAFYLCASSTWGQGRTDTQYFGPGTRLTVL.

V gene TRBV2 combines with J gene TRBJ2-1; 9 bases align to TRBD2. V lost 6 bases, J lost 7 bases, and 16 bases stayed unmatched. Germline-derived CDR1 and CDR2 are SNHLY and FYNNEI. The CDR3 totals 17 residues. The chain's CDR3 is CASRKRVAGAPGNEQFF. CDR3 DNA sequence: TGTGCCAGCAGGAAAAGGGTAGCGGGAGCCCCAGGGAATGAGCAGTTCTTC.

V and J are TRBV19 and TRBJ1-2; 10 bases match TRBD1. Trimming at V came to 3 bases and at J to 7 bases, leaving 2 bases not matched to a gene. The CDR3 consists of 13 residues. Germline CDR1 reads LNHDA; CDR2 reads SQIVND (reference sequence). The CDR3 protein is CASSIRDRGGYTF. The CDR3 coding sequence is TGTGCCAGTAGTATTAGGGACAGGGGTGGCTACACCTTC.

V gene TRBV25-1 combines with J gene TRBJ1-3; 7 nucleotides match TRBD1. Trimming took 6 bases from V and 6 from J; bases not matched to a gene: 8. This CDR3 region has 14 residues. Per germline, CDR1 MGHDK and CDR2 SYGVNS. CDR3 sequence (DNA): TGTGCCAGCAGCCGGGACAGTGTGACAAACACCATATATTTT. As protein: CASSRDSVTNTIYF.

This clone was seen a few times. This chain uses TRBV10-1 with TRBJ1-5; unclear D gene. Trimming cost V 6 bases and J 2 bases, with 8 bases left between them. CDR1 is WNHNN, CDR2 SYGVQD, per germline (reference sequence). This CDR3 region has 13 residues. The CDR3, as DNA: TGCGCCAGCAGCAGGCTGGGCAATCAGCCCCAGCATTTT. Its translation is CASSRLGNQPQHF.

The V call is TRBV5-5, the J call TRBJ1-5; D remains ambiguous. CDR1 is SGHKS and CDR2 is YYEKEE in the germline V gene (reference sequence). Trimming removed 1 base from V and 3 bases from J, with 5 bases in between. CDR3 length equals 13 residues. CDR3 coding DNA: TGTGCCAGCAGCTTGACCGTCAATCAGCCCCAGCATTTT. This codes for CASSLTVNQPQHF.